This TCR beta chain was captured by sequencing in a study of T cell changes during pregnancy in multiple sclerosis. Only in-frame clones appear in the TCRdb table, and some are missing; sequencing was by immunoSEQ multiplex PCR. The sample records approximately 60,000 clones, approximately 92% being singletons. The germline V and J ends were trimmed by 7 bases and 5 bases, with 17 bases remaining between them. This CDR3 is 13 amino acids long. CDR1 is SQVTM, CDR2 ANQGSEA, per germline. J is TRBJ2-5 and V is TRBV29-1; maybe TRBD2 (5 bases). This clonotype was obtained from a female donor in good health, enrolled as a control in a pregnancy study. Source: peripheral blood, taken in the second trimester of pregnancy. In DNA form, the CDR3 reads TGCAGCGCTCAACGGGGTAATTTGGAGACCCAGTACTTC. Translating gives CSAQRGNLETQYF.